The 4 T cell receptor beta chains presented below share a single source sample, sequenced in a study of blood T cell repertoires in COVID-19. Assay: immunoSEQ multiplex PCR; the TCRdb copy retains only in-frame clones and omits some. The table shows 100,000 to 150,000 clones, with almost 70% occurring only once. The sample comprised peripheral blood. The receptors were sampled from a woman in her seventies with acute or convalescent COVID-19.

The rearrangement uses TRBV7-2 and TRBJ1-2, with D possibly TRBD1 on 5 matching bases. With 2 bases removed from V and 3 bases from J, the gap between germline ends came to 16 bases. The CDR3 length is 16 residues. The germline CDR1 and CDR2 sequences are SGHTA and FQGNSA. In DNA form, the CDR3 reads TGTGCCAGCAGCTTAAGTCGTTCGGGGGGGTACTATGGCTACACCTTC. Translation gives CASSLSRSGGYYGYTF.

The V call is TRBV6-6, the J call TRBJ2-2, with D unresolved. This CDR3 has 11 amino acids. The V gene's germline CDR1 is MNHNY and CDR2 SVGAGI (reference sequence). V dropped 6 bases and J dropped 8 bases, with 7 bases sitting between them. CDR3 sequence: CASSPGGELFF. In DNA, the CDR3 is TGTGCCAGCAGCCCCGGGGGGGAGCTGTTTTTT.

V is TRBV19 and J is TRBJ1-6, with D unresolved. The CDR3 sequence is 17 residues long. V was trimmed by 3 bases and J by 4 bases, leaving 16 bases between them. Germline CDR1 and CDR2: LNHDA and SQIVND (reference sequence). The CDR3, as DNA: TGTGCCAGTAGTATCCACTCATCTAAGCGGTATAATTCACCCCTCCACTTT. This encodes CASSIHSSKRYNSPLHF.

The chain links TRBV12-5 to TRBJ2-1; tentative D call: TRBD2 (6 bases). Trimming stripped 6 bases from V and 8 bases from J, with 11 bases between. The CDR3 consists of 12 residues. CDR1 is LGHNT, CDR2 FRNRAP, per germline. CDR3 coding DNA: TGTGCTAGTGGCGGTGGAGGGGATGAGCAGTTCTTC. It codes for CASGGGGDEQFF.